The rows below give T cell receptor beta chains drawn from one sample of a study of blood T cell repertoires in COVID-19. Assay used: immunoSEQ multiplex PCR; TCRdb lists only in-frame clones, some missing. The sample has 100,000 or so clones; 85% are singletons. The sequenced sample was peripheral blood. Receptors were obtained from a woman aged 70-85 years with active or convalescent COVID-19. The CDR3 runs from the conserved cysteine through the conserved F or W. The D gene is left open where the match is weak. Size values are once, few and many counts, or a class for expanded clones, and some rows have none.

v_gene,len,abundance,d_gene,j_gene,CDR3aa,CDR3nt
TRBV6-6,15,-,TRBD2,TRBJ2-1,CASSYWGGEMNEQFF,TGTGCCAGCAGTTACTGGGGGGGGGAAATGAATGAGCAGTTCTTC
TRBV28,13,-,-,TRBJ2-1,CASSTGLSNEQFF,TGTGCCAGCAGCACGGGACTCTCCAATGAGCAGTTCTTC
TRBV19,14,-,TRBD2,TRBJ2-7,CASSKSGGPYEQYF,TGTGCCAGTAGTAAGAGCGGGGGGCCCTACGAGCAGTACTTC
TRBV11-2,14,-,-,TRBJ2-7,CASSFSDTSYEQYF,TGTGCCAGCAGCTTCAGTGACACCTCCTACGAGCAGTACTTC
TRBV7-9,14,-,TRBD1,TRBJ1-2,CASSSRQGANGYTF,TGTGCCAGCAGCTCGCGACAGGGTGCAAATGGCTACACCTTC
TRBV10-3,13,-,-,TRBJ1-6,CASTGLLNSPLHF,TGTGCCAGCACAGGGCTCCTTAATTCACCCCTCCACTTT
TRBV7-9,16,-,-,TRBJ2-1,CASSLARRGGYNEQFF,TGTGCCAGCAGCTTAGCGAGAAGGGGTGGGTACAATGAGCAGTTCTTC
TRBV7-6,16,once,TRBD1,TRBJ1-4,CASSFPGTGGIEKLFF,TGTGCCAGCAGCTTCCCCGGGACAGGGGGCATTGAAAAACTGTTTTTT
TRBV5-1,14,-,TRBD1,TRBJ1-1,CASSTDATGTEAFF,TGCGCCAGCAGCACTGATGCGACAGGGACTGAAGCTTTCTTT
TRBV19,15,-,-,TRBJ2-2,CASSIRNSNTGELFF,TGTGCCAGTAGTATACGCAACTCGAACACCGGGGAGCTGTTTTTT
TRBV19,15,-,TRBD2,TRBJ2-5,CASSIAGGKGETQYF,TGTGCCAGTAGTATAGCGGGGGGGAAAGGGGAGACCCAGTACTTC
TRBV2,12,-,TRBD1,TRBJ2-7,CASRDRGHEQYF,TGTGCCAGCAGGGACAGGGGGCACGAGCAGTACTTC
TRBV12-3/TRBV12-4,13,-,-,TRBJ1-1,CASSFTQGTEAFF,TGTGCCAGCAGTTTTACTCAGGGGACTGAAGCTTTCTTT
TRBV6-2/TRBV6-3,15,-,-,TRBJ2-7,CASSYSSQGKREQYF,TGTGCCAGCAGTTACTCGAGTCAGGGGAAAAGGGAGCAGTACTTC
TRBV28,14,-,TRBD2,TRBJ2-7,CASENPTLAREQYF,TGTGCCAGCGAAAACCCCACACTAGCGAGGGAGCAGTACTTC
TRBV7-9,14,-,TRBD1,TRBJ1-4,CASSVTGGAEKLFF,TGTGCCAGCAGCGTCACAGGGGGGGCTGAAAAACTGTTTTTT
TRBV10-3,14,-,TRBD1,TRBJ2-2,CAGRDRVGAGELFF,TGTGCCGGCCGGGACAGGGTAGGGGCCGGGGAGCTGTTTTTT
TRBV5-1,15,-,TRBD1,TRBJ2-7,CASRTNPGQGNEQYF,TGCGCCAGCAGAACAAATCCGGGACAGGGCAACGAGCAGTACTTC
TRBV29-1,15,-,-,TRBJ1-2,CSVGGAPKSNYGYTF,TGCAGCGTTGGCGGGGCCCCTAAAAGTAACTATGGCTACACCTTC
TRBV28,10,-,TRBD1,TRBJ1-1,CATGGTEAFF,TGTGCAACAGGGGGCACTGAAGCTTTCTTT
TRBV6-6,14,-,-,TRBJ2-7,CASSYSGTPYEQYF,TGTGCCAGCAGTTACTCCGGGACACCCTACGAGCAGTACTTC
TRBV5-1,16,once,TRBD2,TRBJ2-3,CASSLVSSGGADTQYF,TGCGCCAGCAGCTTGGTGTCTAGCGGGGGGGCAGATACGCAGTATTTT
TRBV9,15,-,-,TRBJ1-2,CASSVEAGGLGGYTF,TGTGCCAGCAGCGTAGAGGCTGGAGGGCTGGGTGGCTACACCTTC
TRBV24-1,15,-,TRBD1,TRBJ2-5,CATSDTQGVWETQYF,TGTGCCACCAGTGATACGCAGGGGGTTTGGGAGACCCAGTACTTC
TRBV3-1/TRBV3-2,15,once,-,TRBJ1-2,CASSPTGSRVGGYTF,TGTGCCAGCAGCCCGACGGGATCCCGTGTGGGTGGCTACACCTTC
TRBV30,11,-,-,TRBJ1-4,CAWSTSQKLFF,TGTGCCTGGAGTACTTCCCAAAAACTGTTTTTT
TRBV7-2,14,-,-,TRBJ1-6,CASSPGARGSPLHF,TGTGCCAGCAGCCCAGGGGCGCGGGGGTCACCCCTCCACTTT
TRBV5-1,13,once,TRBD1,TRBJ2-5,CASSQGQGETQYF,TGCGCCAGCAGCCAGGGACAGGGGGAGACCCAGTACTTC
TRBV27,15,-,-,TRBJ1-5,CASSPGRNSNQPQHF,TGTGCCAGCAGTCCCGGGAGGAATAGCAATCAGCCCCAGCATTTT
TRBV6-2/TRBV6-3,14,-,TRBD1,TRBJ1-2,CASSYGTGVYGYTF,TGTGCCAGCAGTTATGGAACAGGGGTCTATGGCTACACCTTC
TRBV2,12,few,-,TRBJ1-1,CAGQGSHTEAFF,TGTGCCGGCCAGGGGTCTCACACTGAAGCTTTCTTT
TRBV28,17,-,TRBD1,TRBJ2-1,CASRFYRGWGSYNEQFF,TGTGCCAGCAGATTTTACAGGGGGTGGGGCTCCTACAATGAGCAGTTCTTC
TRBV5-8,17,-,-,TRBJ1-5,CASSLSEYRANNQPQHF,TGTGCCAGCAGCTTGTCAGAATACCGAGCGAACAATCAGCCCCAGCATTTT
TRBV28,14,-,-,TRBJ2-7,CASRRGPLSNEQYF,TGTGCCAGCAGACGAGGGCCCCTAAGCAACGAGCAGTACTTC
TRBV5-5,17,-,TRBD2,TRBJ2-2,CASSQPGQRGGTGELFF,TGTGCCAGCAGCCAGCCGGGCCAGCGGGGGGGTACCGGGGAGCTGTTTTTT
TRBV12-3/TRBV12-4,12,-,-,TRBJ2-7,CASSFLALEQYF,TGTGCCAGCAGCTTTCTAGCCCTCGAGCAGTACTTC
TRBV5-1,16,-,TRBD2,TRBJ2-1,CASSTGTSGSSNEQFF,TGCGCCAGCAGCACCGGGACTAGCGGGAGCAGTAATGAGCAGTTCTTC
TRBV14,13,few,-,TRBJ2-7,CASSQDRLTTQYF,TGTGCCAGCAGCCAAGATCGTCTCACTACGCAGTACTTC
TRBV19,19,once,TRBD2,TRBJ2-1,CASSIGTSGSIVSYNEQFF,TGTGCCAGTAGTATAGGGACTAGCGGGAGTATCGTCTCCTACAATGAGCAGTTCTTC
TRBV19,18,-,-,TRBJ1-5,CASRSRRVKASSNQPQHF,TGTGCCAGTAGATCCCGCCGAGTGAAAGCCTCTAGCAATCAGCCCCAGCATTTT
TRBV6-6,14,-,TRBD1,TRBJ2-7,CASNEGALVYEQYF,TGTGCCAGCAACGAGGGGGCTCTGGTCTACGAGCAGTACTTC
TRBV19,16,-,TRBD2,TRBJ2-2,CASSKTSGTNTGELFF,TGTGCCAGTAGTAAGACTAGCGGAACGAACACCGGGGAGCTGTTTTTT
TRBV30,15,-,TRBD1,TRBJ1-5,CAWSPYQGAGQPQHF,TGTGCCTGGAGTCCTTACCAGGGGGCCGGTCAGCCCCAGCATTTT
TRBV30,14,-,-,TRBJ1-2,CAWSRRGLGNGYTF,TGTGCCTGGAGCCGCAGGGGATTAGGGAATGGCTACACCTTC
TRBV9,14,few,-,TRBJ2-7,CASSPRAGTYEQYF,TGTGCCAGCAGCCCCCGGGCGGGTACCTACGAGCAGTACTTC
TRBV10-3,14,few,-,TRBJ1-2,CAISDREGLGGYTF,TGTGCCATCAGTGATCGGGAAGGTTTAGGTGGCTACACCTTC
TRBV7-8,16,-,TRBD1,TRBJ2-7,CASSPRDRGSSYEQYF,TGTGCCAGCAGCCCGCGTGACAGGGGAAGCTCCTACGAGCAGTACTTC
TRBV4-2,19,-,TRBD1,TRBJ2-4,CASSQEPHRQGLAKNIQYF,TGTGCCAGCAGCCAAGAACCCCACCGACAGGGGCTAGCCAAAAACATTCAGTACTTC
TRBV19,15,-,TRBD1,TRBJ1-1,CASSRGDRGSPEAFF,TGTGCCAGTAGTCGAGGGGACAGGGGTAGCCCTGAAGCTTTCTTT
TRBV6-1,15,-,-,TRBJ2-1,CASSESGLWWNEQFF,TGTGCCAGCAGTGAATCAGGGCTTTGGTGGAATGAGCAGTTCTTC
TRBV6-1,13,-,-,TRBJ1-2,CASSETENYGYTF,TGTGCCAGCAGTGAAACAGAGAACTATGGCTACACCTTC
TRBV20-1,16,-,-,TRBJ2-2,CSASSARGGNTGELFF,TGCAGTGCTAGTAGTGCCAGGGGCGGGAACACCGGGGAGCTGTTTTTT
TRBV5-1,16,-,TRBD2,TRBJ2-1,CASSLEGTSGINEQFF,TGCGCCAGCAGCTTGGAAGGGACTAGCGGGATCAATGAGCAGTTCTTC
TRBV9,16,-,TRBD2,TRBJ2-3,CASSVATSGGTDTQYF,TGTGCCAGCAGCGTAGCGACTAGCGGGGGGACAGATACGCAGTATTTT
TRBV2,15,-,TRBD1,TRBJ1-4,CASSPRTGFGEKLFF,TGTGCCAGCAGCCCCCGGACAGGCTTTGGGGAAAAACTGTTTTTT
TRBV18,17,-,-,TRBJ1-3,CASSPSRLEFSGNTIYF,TGTGCCAGCTCACCATCCCGACTTGAATTCTCTGGAAACACCATATATTTT
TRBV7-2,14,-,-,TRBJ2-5,CASSLQWRGETQYF,TGTGCCAGCAGCTTACAGTGGCGGGGAGAGACCCAGTACTTC
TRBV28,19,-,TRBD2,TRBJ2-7,CASSPSLTGLAGRLYEQYF,TGTGCCAGCAGCCCGAGCCTAACGGGACTAGCGGGCCGCCTCTACGAGCAGTACTTC
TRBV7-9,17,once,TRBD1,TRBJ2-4,CASSQNTGTGSGNIQYF,TGTGCCAGCAGTCAGAATACCGGGACAGGGTCGGGAAACATTCAGTACTTC